This TCR beta chain was recovered during a study of shared clonotypes between healthy human individuals. This clone was detected only a few times. Using immunoSEQ multiplex PCR, the repertoire was profiled, and TCRdb retains in-frame clones only, with some absent. The sample includes about 1 million clones, roughly 75% seen only once; the top ten take nearly 1.5%. The CDR3 sequence is 16 residues long. Losses at the gene ends were 5 bases for V and 7 bases for J; bases not matched to a gene: 5. Germline CDR1 and CDR2: SGHTA and FQGNSA. The sample consisted of memory CD4+ T cells sorted from blood. Subset denoted: CD45RA-negative fraction. The source of this sequence is a man aged 18 to 29 in good health. V is TRBV7-2 and J is TRBJ2-4, with TRBD2 matching over 16 bases. The CDR3 region is CASSPGTSGRGNIQYF. CDR3 nucleotides: TGTGCCAGCAGCCCGGGGACTAGCGGGAGGGGGAACATTCAGTACTTC.